This is a list of T cell receptor beta chains from one sample in a study of PD-L1 blockade in urothelial cancer. Clones were sequenced by immunoSEQ multiplex PCR, and TCRdb holds only the in-frame ones, with some missing. Of fewer than 65,000 clones in the sample, around 80% were seen once. The specimen was PBMCs, collected around atezolizumab (anti-PD-L1) treatment. These receptors were collected from a man in his sixties or seventies with urothelial cancer. CDR3s include the opening cysteine and the closing phenylalanine or tryptophan. D genes are given only for firm matches. Only some rows state a clone size, as once, few, many or a class for expanded clones.

J,D,V,size,DNA,CDR3
TRBJ2-3,TRBD2,TRBV7-2,NA,TGTGCCAGCAGCTTAGCTTCGTCTAGCGGGCCTAGGGGGGTTACGCAGTATTTT,CASSLASSSGPRGVTQYF
TRBJ1-1,NA,TRBV5-5,NA,TGTGCCAGCAGCTGGGGAGGAGGCAGCTTGAACACTGAAGCTTTCTTT,CASSWGGGSLNTEAFF
TRBJ2-3,TRBD2,TRBV11-2,NA,TGTGCCAGCAGCTCCGTTATTAGCGGGGGGGTCTTAGATACGCAGTATTTT,CASSSVISGGVLDTQYF
TRBJ2-7,NA,TRBV6-1,NA,TGTGCCAGCAGTGTACGACGTACAGACGAGCAGTACTTC,CASSVRRTDEQYF
TRBJ1-4,NA,TRBV2,NA,TGTGCCAGCAGCCGACTTCCTGCAACTAATGAAAAACTGTTTTTT,CASSRLPATNEKLFF
TRBJ1-1,NA,TRBV28,NA,TGTGCCAGCAATAGGAACACTGAAGCTTTCTTT,CASNRNTEAFF
TRBJ1-1,NA,TRBV18,NA,TGTGCCAGCTCGCGGGCTACAACGAACACTGAAGCTTTCTTT,CASSRATTNTEAFF
TRBJ2-2,TRBD1,TRBV9,few,TGTGCCAGCAGCGCTGGGACAGGGGACAGGCGGCCCGGGGAGCTGTTTTTT,CASSAGTGDRRPGELFF
TRBJ2-3,NA,TRBV19,NA,TGTGCCAGTAGTCCCCTGATCCGAGGACGGGGAGATACGCAGTATTTT,CASSPLIRGRGDTQYF
TRBJ2-1,TRBD2,TRBV11-3,NA,TGTGCCAGCAGCTGGACTAGCTCGGTTGAGCAGTTCTTC,CASSWTSSVEQFF
TRBJ2-7,TRBD2,TRBV7-2,once,TGTGCCAGCAGCGGGACTAGCGGGTACGAGCAGTACTTC,CASSGTSGYEQYF
TRBJ1-5,NA,TRBV10-1,NA,TGCGCCAGCAGTGGAGAAAACAATCAGCCCCAGCATTTT,CASSGENNQPQHF
TRBJ2-7,TRBD2,TRBV5-1,NA,TGCGCCAGCAGCTCATCTAGCGGGAGTTACGAGCAGTACTTC,CASSSSSGSYEQYF
TRBJ2-2,TRBD2,TRBV7-2,NA,TGTGCCAGCAGCTTAAAACTAGCGGTCGGGGAGCTGTTTTTT,CASSLKLAVGELFF
TRBJ2-1,NA,TRBV7-9,NA,TGTGCCAGCAGCTTACTGGGCAGGGACAATGAGCAGTTCTTC,CASSLLGRDNEQFF
TRBJ2-7,TRBD2,TRBV19,NA,TGTGCCAGTAGGCTCCAGGCGAGCGGGGCCACCTACGAGCAGTACTTC,CASRLQASGATYEQYF
TRBJ1-2,NA,TRBV5-8,NA,TGTGCCAGCAGCCCGTACGCGGGGTCGGCTGGCTACACCTTC,CASSPYAGSAGYTF
TRBJ1-2,NA,TRBV5-6,NA,TGTGCCAGCACCCCGTGGGGGGGGCTCTATGGCTACACCTTC,CASTPWGGLYGYTF
TRBJ1-2,NA,TRBV5-1,NA,TGCGCCAGCAGCTTGGGACAGTCTCTCCCTATGGGCTACACCTTC,CASSLGQSLPMGYTF
TRBJ2-3,NA,TRBV7-2,NA,TGTGCCAGCAGACCCCCCCCCGGGATGGGCACAGATACGCAGTATTTT,CASRPPPGMGTDTQYF
TRBJ2-1,NA,TRBV6-5,NA,TGTGCCAGCAGTTCCCCAGACAGCGACTATGAGCAGTTCTTC,CASSSPDSDYEQFF
TRBJ2-2,NA,TRBV7-2,NA,TGTGCCAGCAGCCAAGAGGGATCGAACACCGGGGAGCTGTTTTTT,CASSQEGSNTGELFF
TRBJ2-1,TRBD2,TRBV11-3,NA,TGTGCCAGCAGTTGGGGGACTAGCGGAGTGTACAATGAGCAGTTCTTC,CASSWGTSGVYNEQFF